The 11 T cell receptor beta chains listed next were all sequenced from one sample in a study of T cells in Graves' hyperthyroidism and ophthalmopathy. There were TCR beta CDR3 regions amplified from RNA transcripts. HTBI primers were used for first-round RT-PCR of the TCR CDR3. TCRdb re-called the multiplex PCR reads through MiXCR, storing one row per CDR3 protein. The sample includes tens of thousands of distinct CDR3 sequences, approximately 50% of them seen just once. Sample: blood. The receptor set was obtained from a woman in her 30s with Graves' ophthalmopathy.

This clonotype was recorded at least ten times. V is TRBV6-5 and J is TRBJ1-2; 9 bases match TRBD1. The CDR3 is 15 residues long. Germline CDR1 is MNHEY and CDR2 is SVGAGI. Trimming took 6 bases from V and 2 from J; bases not matched to a gene: 7. The chain's CDR3 is CASSHRGRGNYGYTF. The DNA for the CDR3 is TGTGCCAGCAGCCACAGGGGGCGGGGGAACTATGGCTACACCTTC.

For this clonotype: One junction end does not reproduce the germline sequence, and a read error may be involved. The rearrangement uses TRBV7-9 and TRBJ2-6; TRBD1 agrees at 8 bases. The CDR3 runs to 15 residues. The germline V gene encodes CDR1 SEHNR and CDR2 FQNEAQ (reference sequence). CDR3 loop: CASSLWGTGGNVLTF. The DNA of the CDR3 is TGTGCCAGCAGCCTATGGGGCACAGGGGGCAACGTCCTGACTTTC.

This clonotype was seen many times. This chain links TRBV5-1 with TRBJ1-2, with 8 bases identical to TRBD1. This CDR3 contains 13 residues. V shed 4 bases and J 4 bases; nucleotides not matched to a gene: 3. Per the germline V gene, CDR1 is SGHRS and CDR2 is YFSETQ. As DNA, the CDR3 is TGCGCCAGCAGCCCCACAGGGGGCTATGGCTACACCTTC. It yields the protein CASSPTGGYGYTF.

This clonotype appeared many times. The chain joins TRBV10-3 to TRBJ1-2; D remains unclear. With 5 bases removed from V and 2 bases from J, the gap between germline ends came to 12 bases. The CDR3 is 14 amino acids. The V gene's germline CDR1 is ENHRY and CDR2 SYGVKD. CDR3 nucleotides: TGTGCCATCAGTTCCGGACGTCAAAACTATGGCTACACCTTC. Translated: CAISSGRQNYGYTF.

The rearrangement joins TRBV2 to TRBJ1-2, with 9 bases identical to TRBD1. The junction had 6 bases not matched to a gene; V was cut back by 6 bases and J by 4 bases. The CDR3 loop spans 14 amino acids. Per germline, CDR1 SNHLY and CDR2 FYNNEI. CDR3 DNA sequence: TGTGCCAGCAGGGGACAGGGTCGGAGCTATGGCTACACCTTC. This sequence encodes CASRGQGRSYGYTF.

In its sample, this clonotype was seen many times. The rearrangement links TRBV6-1 to TRBJ1-2, with D unresolved. Trimming took 0 bases from V and 5 from J, leaving 7 bases between them. CDR3 length: 13 amino acids. Germline loops: CDR1 MNHNS, CDR2 SASEGT. The CDR3 here is CASSEASEYGYTF. CDR3 DNA sequence: TGTGCCAGCAGTGAAGCATCCGAATATGGCTACACCTTC.

This clonotype appeared a few times. The chain uses TRBV30 and TRBJ1-2; D gene unclear. The CDR3 is 16 residues long. Germline-derived CDR1 and CDR2 are GTSNPN and SVGIG (reference sequence). The V and J ends lost 1 base and 4 bases respectively, with 19 bases between them. CDR3: CAWSAPREVRIYGYTF. The CDR3 bases are TGTGCCTGGAGTGCCCCACGAGAGGTGCGGATCTATGGCTACACCTTC.

Many counts were recorded for this clonotype. The V call is TRBV28, the J call TRBJ1-1; D call uncertain. V lost 1 base to trimming and J lost 7 bases, with 4 bases between them. The germline CDR1 and CDR2 sequences are MDHEN and SYDVKM. The CDR3 loop spans 11 amino acids. The CDR3 is CASSLYREAFF. The CDR3, as DNA: TGTGCCAGCAGTTTATACCGTGAAGCTTTCTTT.

As concerns this clonotype: Lacking the conserved final phenylalanine or tryptophan, this CDR3 likely reflects a read error. The limits of the CDR3 on the DNA are not certain, so only TCRdb's listed CDR3 is given. The V call is TRBV7-8, the J call TRBJ1-4; whether TRBD1, the table's D call, matches the DNA was not checked. From germline, CDR1 is SGHVS and CDR2 FQNEAQ. Inclusive of both ends, the CDR3 amounts to 12 amino acids. CDR3 region: CASSLALDSVFY.

There are many counts of this clonotype. A much larger clonotype is one base distant, so this may be a read error. The gene calls are TRBV19 and TRBJ2-1; no definite D call. From germline, CDR1 is LNHDA and CDR2 SQIVND (reference sequence). The CDR3 extends over 15 amino acids. The DNA for the CDR3 is TGTGCCAGTAGCCCCTCCGGAAGCTCCTACGATGAGCAGTTCTTC. Its translation: CASSPSGSSYDEQFF.

A word on this clonotype: At one end the junction does not follow the germline gene, possibly because of a read error. This chain uses TRBV7-7 with TRBJ1-2; D may be TRBD1 (5 bases). The CDR3 totals 15 residues. Germline-derived CDR1 and CDR2 are SSHAT and FNYEAQ (reference sequence). The CDR3 bases are TGTGCTAGCAGCTTAACGAGGGGTTTGAACTATGGCTACACCTTC. Amino acids: CASSLTRGLNYGYTF.